The T cell receptor beta chain described here comes from a study of response to subunit inactivated influenza vaccine. Points from the study as a whole: New T cells are recruited in small numbers by each seasonal influenza vaccination, according to the authors' suggestion.

Germline CDR1 and CDR2: SGHRS and YFSETQ. Trimming cost V 3 bases and J 5 bases, with 12 bases left between them. This CDR3 spans 13 amino acids. TCRdb re-analysed the RT-PCR reads in MiXCR, keeping a single row per CDR3 protein. The repertoire has 550,000 to 650,000 distinct CDR3 sequences, roughly 10% of them found once; the top ten carry approximately 10%. This clonotype was seen more than once but under ten times. Its antigen is unknown. This sequence originates from a man aged 45 to 65 who received an inactivated influenza vaccine. This chain links TRBV5-1 with TRBJ2-7, with D tentatively TRBD1 (6 bases). The sequencing here drew on PBMCs from blood, taken on the day of vaccination. CDR3 sequence reads: CASSSQGINEQYF. DNA for the CDR3: TGCGCCAGCAGCTCCCAGGGGATCAACGAGCAGTACTTC.